The 14 T cell receptor beta chains below all came from one sample that was sequenced in a study of T cells in tuberculosis. Time point: new active TB diagnosis, blood taken before or within 7 days of starting treatment. TCRdb keeps only in-frame clones here, not all; method: immunoSEQ multiplex PCR. The repertoire holds about 34,000 clones, with around 93% as singletons. The specimen comprised PBMCs, sampled at tuberculosis diagnosis. The source of these receptors is an adult with tuberculosis.

The chain has TRBV4-1 and TRBJ2-1; D remains ambiguous. This CDR3 is 13 amino acids long. Deletions cut 1 base from V and 4 bases from J, with 5 bases between. The germline V gene has CDR1 MGHRA and CDR2 YSYEKL. In nucleotides, the CDR3 is TGCGCCAGCAGCCAAGGAGGATACAATGAGCAGTTCTTC. Its translation is CASSQGGYNEQFF.

This chain uses TRBV2 with TRBJ2-5; perhaps TRBD1 as D (6 bases). CDR1 and CDR2 from the germline V gene are SNHLY and FYNNEI. The germline V and J ends were trimmed by 3 bases and 5 bases, with 19 bases remaining between them. This CDR3 has 16 amino acids. In DNA form, the CDR3 reads TGTGCCAGCAGTGATGAAGGCGCAGGGGTGCGGGAGACCCAGTACTTC. This gives the protein CASSDEGAGVRETQYF.

The V call is TRBV11-1, the J call TRBJ1-5; tentatively, D is TRBD1 (5 bases). V was cut by 3 bases and J by 7 bases, with 7 bases left in between. Germline CDR1 reads SGHAT; CDR2 reads FQDESV (reference sequence). There are 12 residues in the CDR3. The CDR3 coding sequence is TGTGCCAGCAGCTTCAGGGAACAGCCCCAGCATTTT. Its translation is CASSFREQPQHF.

The V and J genes are TRBV11-2 and TRBJ2-7; D is ambiguous. The CDR3 extends over 10 amino acids. Trimming took off 5 bases at V and 7 bases at J, with 6 bases between the two ends. Germline V gene data show CDR1 as SGHAT and CDR2 as FQNNGV. CDR3 region: CASSPREQYF. The CDR3 DNA is TGTGCCAGCAGCCCTAGGGAGCAGTACTTC. Full variable domain (remainder filled in from reference TRBV11-2 and TRBJ2-7): EAGVAQSPRYKIIEKRQSVAFWCNPISGHATLYWYQQILGQGPKLLIQFQNNGVVDDSQLPKDRFSAERLKGVDSTLKIQPAKLEDSAVYLCASSPREQYFGPGTRLTVT.

V gene TRBV5-4 combines with J gene TRBJ1-1; D is unresolved. This CDR3 is built from 13 residues. Germline lookup yields CDR1 SGHNT and CDR2 YYREEE (reference sequence). Trimming took off 3 bases at V and 5 bases at J, with 11 bases between the two ends. This CDR3 is CASSSAPGTEAFF. In DNA, the CDR3 is TGTGCCAGCAGCTCTGCCCCCGGGACTGAAGCTTTCTTT.

This clone was observed a single time. This chain joins TRBV19 and TRBJ1-1; D is unresolved. The germline V gene encodes CDR1 LNHDA and CDR2 SQIVND (reference sequence). Trimming removed 3 bases at V and 1 base at J, with 6 bases between. The CDR3 spans 13 residues. CDR3 in DNA: TGTGCCAGTAGTATCTACAGGAACACTGAAGCTTTCTTT. It is translated as CASSIYRNTEAFF.

The chain joins TRBV25-1 to TRBJ2-1; 12 nucleotides line up with TRBD2. The germline gives CDR1 MGHDK, CDR2 SYGVNS. The ends lost 8 bases at V and 5 bases at J; junction bases unmatched: 16. This CDR3 is 18 amino acids long. The CDR3 is CASRRSSGGEVQNNEQFF. CDR3 nucleotides: TGTGCCAGCCGTCGGTCTAGCGGGGGGGAAGTACAGAACAATGAGCAGTTCTTC.

With regard to this clone: This same CDR3 is encoded by further DNA sequences in the sample. V usage is TRBV2 and J usage is TRBJ2-3, with 7 nucleotides matching TRBD2. The CDR3 runs to 16 residues. Per the germline V gene, CDR1 is SNHLY and CDR2 is FYNNEI. V shed 1 base, J shed 11 bases, and the junction held 15 bases outside the gene matches. The CDR3 coding sequence is TGTGCCAGCAGTGAAGGTCAGCGGGACTCCCGTGGGATGCAGTATTTT. Protein sequence: CASSEGQRDSRGMQYF.

This clone has more than one count but fewer than ten. The gene calls are TRBV5-1 and TRBJ2-7; maybe TRBD1 (6 bases). V lost 4 bases to trimming and J lost 5 bases, with 16 bases between them. The germline V gene has CDR1 SGHRS and CDR2 YFSETQ. The CDR3 runs 14 residues. CDR3 in DNA: TGCGCCAGCAGCCCCCAAGGGGGAGAGCACGAGCAGTACGTC. It codes for CASSPQGGEHEQYV.

The chain joins TRBV18 to TRBJ1-5; D remains unclear. The CDR3 is made up of 13 amino acids. V dropped 2 bases and J dropped 3 bases, with 5 bases sitting between them. From germline, CDR1 is KGHSH and CDR2 LQKENI. CDR3 region: CASSPGVNQPQHF. CDR3 in DNA: TGTGCCAGCTCACCAGGAGTCAATCAGCCCCAGCATTTT.

The V gene is TRBV13, the J gene TRBJ2-1; D not certain. The V end was cut by 2 bases, the J end by 9 bases, with 11 bases between. The CDR3 covers 13 residues. CDR1 PRHDT and CDR2 FYEKMQ come from the germline V gene (reference sequence). CDR3 nucleotide sequence: TGTGCCAGCAGCTTATCAGGTCTGGTTGAGCAGTTCTTC. Its protein is CASSLSGLVEQFF.

The chain carries TRBV6-1 and TRBJ1-5, with D perhaps TRBD1 (6 bases). There are 16 residues in the CDR3. Germline V gives CDR1 MNHNS, CDR2 SASEGT. Trimming took off 3 bases at V and 7 bases at J, with 19 bases between the two ends. The CDR3 DNA follows: TGTGCCAGCAGTGATAGAGGACAGCGAGGTTCACAGCCCCAGCATTTT. The encoded protein is CASSDRGQRGSQPQHF.

V usage is TRBV11-2 and J usage is TRBJ2-1; D unclear. The CDR3 length is 15 residues. The ends were cut back, 1 base at V and 10 bases at J, with 17 bases in the middle. CDR1 is SGHAT, CDR2 FQNNGV, per germline. CDR3 nucleotide sequence: TGTGCCAGCAGCTTAGCTCCCCCTAGAGACCAAGAGCAGTTCTTC. Amino acid sequence: CASSLAPPRDQEQFF.

This chain connects TRBV6-5 to TRBJ2-6, with a tentative D call TRBD1 (5 bases). The CDR3 sequence is 13 residues long. With 2 bases removed from V and 9 bases from J, the gap between germline ends came to 8 bases. In germline, CDR1 is MNHEY, CDR2 SVGAGI. CDR3 loop: CASSYRGDNVLTF. CDR3 bases: TGTGCCAGCAGTTACAGGGGTGACAACGTCCTGACTTTC.